By proportion, the clone carrying this TCR beta chain is medium-sized (0.01 to 0.1%). TCRdb reprocessed the 5' RACE reads with MiXCR, giving one entry per CDR3 protein. The table has about 5,700 distinct CDR3 sequences, roughly an eighth seen once; the top ten hold about 17%. The data were taken from a study of spatial heterogeneity in lung cancer. As for time point: sample taken at primary tumor resection. Unsorted samples of tumor, nontumor lung or frozen PBMC had their whole RNA sequenced. V lost 2 bases and J 4 bases, leaving 8 bases between the germline ends. The CDR3 contains 13 residues. Germline V gene lookup returns CDR1 LGHNA and CDR2 YSLEER.

This chain connects TRBV4-3 to TRBJ1-2; perhaps TRBD1 as D (6 bases). The sequence was obtained from a male donor with early-stage non-small cell lung cancer. The source material was normal lung tissue next to the tumor, sampled at surgery. CDR3 DNA: TGCGCCAGCAGCCAAACAGGGATCTATGGCTACACCTTC. Translated, it gives CASSQTGIYGYTF.